The sequence of this TCR beta chain was determined in a study of cytomegalovirus exposure and HLA in healthy donors. The overall study: The same platform was used for the 110 or so validation repertoires as for the roughly 670 first-cohort repertoires, as reported in a later analysis. Study-wide results and caveats: The listing of 150 to 200 TCR beta chains classed them as cytomegalovirus-associated.

Method: immunoSEQ multiplex PCR; TCRdb's copy keeps in-frame clones and lacks some. The profile covers around 350,000 clones, with 86% appearing a single time and roughly 0.8% taken by the ten largest. Separation from the roughly 680-subject first cohort characterized the roughly 130-subject validation cohort, to which the donors belonged. In regard to this clone: Antigen specificity is unknown.

This receptor was obtained from a woman between 18 and 29 years old in good health and CMV-seronegative. Sequencing was performed on PBMCs.

CDR3 region: CASSLLTGGDEQYF. As DNA, the CDR3 is TGCGCCAGCAGCTTGCTCACAGGGGGCGACGAGCAGTACTTC. The chain is built from TRBV5-1 and TRBJ2-7, with 9 bases identical to TRBD1. CDR1 and CDR2 (germline): SGHRS, YFSETQ. J was trimmed by 5 bases and V by 1 base; bases with no gene match: 4. The CDR3 extends over 14 amino acids.